This TCR beta chain was documented in a study of T cell responses to AZD1222 COVID-19 vaccine. Generated by immunoSEQ multiplex PCR, the TCRdb table keeps only in-frame clones and is missing some. The sample carries around 60,000 clones, 85% to 90% recorded once. V was cut by 6 bases and J by 2 bases, with 10 bases left in between. The CDR3 loop spans 13 amino acids. The V and J genes are TRBV12-3 or TRBV12-4 and TRBJ1-1; D is perhaps TRBD1 (5 bases). The sequence was obtained from an adult in good health. The source was peripheral blood, collected on day 0 of AZD1222 vaccination. The CDR3, as DNA: TGTGCCAGCAGCCGGGACGGAAACACTGAAGCTTTCTTT. The encoded protein is CASSRDGNTEAFF.